The rows below give T cell receptor beta chains drawn from one sample of a study of T cell repertoires in cytomegalovirus infection. TCRdb re-called the reads with MiXCR, one entry per CDR3 protein. Of a few hundred thousand distinct CDR3 sequences in the sample, approximately 15% were seen once. Sequencing was performed on CD8+ T cells from PBMCs. The source is a human donor in good health (CMV status not recorded). Some clones in this sample may be carry-over from other donors' samples. Each CDR3 is given with its conserved first and last residue. Fields, in order: J gene, V gene, CDR3 length, CDR3 protein.

TRBJ2-7	TRBV7-6	14	CASSLEGEGREQYF
TRBJ2-7	TRBV7-8	14	CASSSPLSSYEQYF
TRBJ2-1	TRBV27	15	CASAGRPTTYNEQFF
TRBJ2-2	TRBV29-1	14	CSAMTGPTTGELFF
TRBJ2-7	TRBV6-6	13	CASTEGRVYEQYF
TRBJ2-7	TRBV6-1	15	CASSELGADTYEQYF
TRBJ1-4	TRBV5-6	14	CASSLWGQEEKLFF
TRBJ1-3	TRBV27	17	CASSANPIRRAGNTIYF
TRBJ1-1	TRBV29-1	13	CSVGFGADTEAFF
TRBJ2-3	TRBV20-1	14	CSASQGGSTDTQYF
TRBJ1-6	TRBV27	14	CASSAADYNSPLHF
TRBJ1-5	TRBV5-6	14	CASSLPGGGQPQHF
TRBJ1-1	TRBV7-9	13	CASTSGGRGEAFF
TRBJ2-4	TRBV5-6	16	CASSPSRVLAKNIQYF